The clone carrying this T cell receptor (beta chain) has more than one count but fewer than ten. Its specificity is unknown. This specimen belongs to a study of T cell repertoires in cytomegalovirus infection. Study-level information: Use of recently identified HLA-C-restricted and well-studied HLA-B-restricted CMV epitopes was part of the study. In public TCR beta signatures, there were indications of both CMV infection and matching HLA type. Overall study findings and caveats: Across the ex vivo response, the dominant clonotypes were HLA-C-restricted CMV-specific TCR beta clonotypes. Cumulated frequencies of public TCR beta families served to identify carriers of CMV plus the relevant HLA.

This CDR3 spans 13 amino acids. The V and J ends lost 2 bases and 12 bases respectively, with 14 bases between them. Germline CDR1 reads SGHVS; CDR2 reads FQNEAQ. TCRdb redid the calling of the reads with MiXCR, one entry per CDR3 protein. The table shows a few hundred thousand distinct CDR3 sequences, with about 44% occurring only once. Sequencing used cultured PBMCs, obtained from culture after CMV antigen stimulation. The source of this sequence is a human donor in good health (CMV status not recorded). Some clones in this sample may be carry-over from other donors' samples. V and J are TRBV7-8 and TRBJ2-1; D remains ambiguous. CDR3 sequence: CASSLIGWNGQFF. The CDR3 nucleotides are TGTGCCAGCAGCTTAATAGGCTGGAACGGGCAGTTCTTC.